Listed below are T cell receptor beta chains from one sample, sequenced in a study of blood T cells in healthy people across ages. TCRdb re-called the 5' RACE reads with MiXCR, one entry per CDR3 protein. The table lists some 1.7 million distinct CDR3 sequences, 28% of them singletons, with 7.7% in the top ten. Input material: blood. All receptors derive from a woman younger than 45 in good health. CDR3s include the opening cysteine and the closing phenylalanine or tryptophan. The D gene is left open where the match is weak. Clone size is stated in some rows and not others, as once, few, many or a class when expanded.

size	J	D	V	DNA	CDR3
few	TRBJ1-5	-	TRBV20-1	TGCAGTTCCGGAGCGGGGGCTTGGACACAGCCCCAGCATTTT	CSSGAGAWTQPQHF
few	TRBJ1-2	-	TRBV9	TGTGCCAGCAGCGTAGGAGGGGACGCCTATGGCTACACCTTC	CASSVGGDAYGYTF
-	TRBJ1-2	TRBD1	TRBV12-3/TRBV12-4	TGTGCCAGCAGATCCGGGACAGACTATGGCTACACCTTC	CASRSGTDYGYTF
few	TRBJ2-1	TRBD1	TRBV18	TGTGCCAGCTCACCTGACAGGGCTTCCAATGAGCAGTTCTTC	CASSPDRASNEQFF
few	TRBJ2-3	-	TRBV6-6	TGTGCCAGCAGTTACATGGGGGGGCCCTCCACAGATACGCAGTATTTT	CASSYMGGPSTDTQYF
-	TRBJ2-7	TRBD2	TRBV12-3/TRBV12-4	TGTGCCAGCAGCCCCTCGGGGCGGGGGTTGTACGAGCAGTACTTC	CASSPSGRGLYEQYF
few	TRBJ1-2	-	TRBV24-1	TGTGCCACCAGTGACGCCCAGGGGAACTATGGCTACACCTTC	CATSDAQGNYGYTF
few	TRBJ2-1	-	TRBV28	TGTGCCAGCAGTTTATCCCCCCAGACCTACAATGAGCTGTTCTTC	CASSLSPQTYNELFF
-	TRBJ2-1	-	TRBV12-3/TRBV12-4	TGTGCCAGCAGTTTTACGGGATCCTACAATGAGCAGCTCTTC	CASSFTGSYNEQLF
-	TRBJ2-5	-	TRBV19	TGTGCCAGTAGTGGAGGAGAGGAGGACTTCCAAGAGACCCAGTACTTC	CASSGGEEDFQETQYF
-	TRBJ2-3	TRBD2	TRBV20-1	TGCAGTGCTGTGGGGACTAGCGGGTGGTTTACGGATACGCAGTATTTT	CSAVGTSGWFTDTQYF
few	TRBJ2-7	-	TRBV27	TGTGCCAGCAGTTTATTCCGGCCATCCACAGCTCCCTTATCCTACGAGCAGTACTTC	CASSLFRPSTAPLSYEQYF
-	TRBJ2-1	-	TRBV7-2	TGTGCCAGCAGCGCAACAGGGTCCGGTGAGCAGTTCTTC	CASSATGSGEQFF
few	TRBJ2-5	-	TRBV6-2/TRBV6-3	TGTGCCTCCGGCCGGGGGAGTGCAGAGACCCAGTACTTC	CASGRGSAETQYF
few	TRBJ2-1	TRBD1	TRBV7-2	TGTGCCAGCAGCTCCCGACAGGGGGGAAACAATGAGCAGTTCTTC	CASSSRQGGNNEQFF
few	TRBJ2-7	-	TRBV6-2/TRBV6-3	TGTGCCGGACGGCCGGCTGGCAGGGGATCCTACGAGCAGTACTTC	CAGRPAGRGSYEQYF
few	TRBJ1-5	-	TRBV2	TGTGCCAGCAGTGACACTCAGGATCAGCCCCAGCATTTT	CASSDTQDQPQHF
once	TRBJ1-1	-	TRBV20-1	TGCAGTGCTAGAGGGACCGGGACCCTGAACACTGAAGCTTTCTTT	CSARGTGTLNTEAFF
once	TRBJ2-4	-	TRBV5-1	TGCGCCAGCAGCTTGGCGACGGGTTGGAAAAACATTCAGTACTTC	CASSLATGWKNIQYF
-	TRBJ2-7	-	TRBV12-3/TRBV12-4	TGTGCCAGCAGTTTTTCCGGGAGAGAGCAGTACTTC	CASSFSGREQYF
-	TRBJ2-1	-	TRBV5-1	TGCGCCAGCAGCCCCCGGGTCAGCGACAATGAGCAGTTCTTC	CASSPRVSDNEQFF